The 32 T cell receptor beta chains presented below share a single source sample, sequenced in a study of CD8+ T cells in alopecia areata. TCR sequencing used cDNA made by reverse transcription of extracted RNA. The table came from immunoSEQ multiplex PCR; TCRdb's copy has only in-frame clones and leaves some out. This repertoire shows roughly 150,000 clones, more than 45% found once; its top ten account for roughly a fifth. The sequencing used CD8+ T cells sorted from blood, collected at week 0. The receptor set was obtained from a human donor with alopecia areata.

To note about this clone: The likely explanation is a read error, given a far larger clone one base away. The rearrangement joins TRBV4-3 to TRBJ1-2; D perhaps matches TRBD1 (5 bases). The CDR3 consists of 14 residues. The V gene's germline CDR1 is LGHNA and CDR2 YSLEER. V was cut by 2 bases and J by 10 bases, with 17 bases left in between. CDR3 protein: CASSQTAGRHVYTF. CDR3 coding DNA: TGCGCCAGCAGCCAAACGGCAGGGAGGCATGTCTACACCTTC.

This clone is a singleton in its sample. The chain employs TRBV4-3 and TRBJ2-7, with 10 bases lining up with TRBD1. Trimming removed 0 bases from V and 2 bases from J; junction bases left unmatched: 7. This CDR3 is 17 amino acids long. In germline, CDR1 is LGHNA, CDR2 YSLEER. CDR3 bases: TGCGCCAGCAGCCAAGATCCCCCGGGACAGGGGACCTACGAGCAGTACTTC. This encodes CASSQDPPGQGTYEQYF.

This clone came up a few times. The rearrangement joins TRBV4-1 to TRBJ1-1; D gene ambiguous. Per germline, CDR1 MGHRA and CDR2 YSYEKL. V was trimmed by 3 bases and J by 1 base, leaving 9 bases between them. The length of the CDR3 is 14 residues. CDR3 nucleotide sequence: TGCGCCAGCAGCCACAGATCAGGGAACACTGAAGCTTTCTTT. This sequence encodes CASSHRSGNTEAFF.

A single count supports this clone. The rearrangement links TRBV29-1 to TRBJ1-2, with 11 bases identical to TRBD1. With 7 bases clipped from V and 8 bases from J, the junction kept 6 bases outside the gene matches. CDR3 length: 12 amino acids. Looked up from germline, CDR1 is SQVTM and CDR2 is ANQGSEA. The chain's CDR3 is CSAEGQGVGYTF. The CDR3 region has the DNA TGCAGCGCGGAGGGACAGGGGGTCGGCTACACCTTC.

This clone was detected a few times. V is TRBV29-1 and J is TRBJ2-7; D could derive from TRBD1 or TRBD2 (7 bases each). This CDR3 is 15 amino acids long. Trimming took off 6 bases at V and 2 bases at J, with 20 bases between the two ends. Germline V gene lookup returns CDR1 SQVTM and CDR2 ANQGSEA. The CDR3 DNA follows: TGCAGCGTGCGAAACTCCAGGGGGGGCCCCTACGAGCAGTACTTC. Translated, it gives CSVRNSRGGPYEQYF.

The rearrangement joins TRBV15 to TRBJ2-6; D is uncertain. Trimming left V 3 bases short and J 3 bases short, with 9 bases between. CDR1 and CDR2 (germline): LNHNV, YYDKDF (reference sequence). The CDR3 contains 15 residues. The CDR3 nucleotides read TGTGCCACCAGCAGGGGCCTTGATGGGGCCAACGTCCTGACTTTC. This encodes CATSRGLDGANVLTF.

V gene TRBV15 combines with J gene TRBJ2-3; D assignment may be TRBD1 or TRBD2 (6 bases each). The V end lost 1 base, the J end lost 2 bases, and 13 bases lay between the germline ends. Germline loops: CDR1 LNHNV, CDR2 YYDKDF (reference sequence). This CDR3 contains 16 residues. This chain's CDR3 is CATSRVPGAVTDTQYF. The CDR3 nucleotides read TGTGCCACCAGCAGAGTACCGGGGGCTGTCACAGATACGCAGTATTTT. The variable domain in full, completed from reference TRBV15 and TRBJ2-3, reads DAMVIQNPRYQVTQFGKPVTLSCSQTLNHNVMYWYQQKSSQAPKLLFHYYDKDFNNEADTPDNFQSRRPNTSFCFLDIRSPGLGDTAMYLCATSRVPGAVTDTQYFGPGTRLTVL.

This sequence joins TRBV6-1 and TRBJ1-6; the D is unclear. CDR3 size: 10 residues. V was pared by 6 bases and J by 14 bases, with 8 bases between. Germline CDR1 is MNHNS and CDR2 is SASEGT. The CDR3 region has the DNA TGTGCCAGCAGAACCTCAGCCCTCCACTTT. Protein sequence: CASRTSALHF.

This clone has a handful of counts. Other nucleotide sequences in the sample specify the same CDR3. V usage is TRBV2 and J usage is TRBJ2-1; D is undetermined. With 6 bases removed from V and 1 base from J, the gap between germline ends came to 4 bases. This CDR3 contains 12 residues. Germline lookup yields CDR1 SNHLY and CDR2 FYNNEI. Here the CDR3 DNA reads TGTGCCAGCAGGGGTTCCTACAATGAGCAGTTCTTC. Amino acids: CASRGSYNEQFF.

CDR3: CASSIWGQPQHF. In DNA form, the CDR3 reads TGTGCCAGTAGTATTTGGGGCCAGCCCCAGCATTTT. The chain links TRBV19 to TRBJ1-5; perhaps TRBD1 as D (5 bases). Germline CDR1 and CDR2: LNHDA and SQIVND (reference sequence). Trimming removed 3 bases at V and 7 bases at J, with 7 bases between. This CDR3 is built from 12 residues.

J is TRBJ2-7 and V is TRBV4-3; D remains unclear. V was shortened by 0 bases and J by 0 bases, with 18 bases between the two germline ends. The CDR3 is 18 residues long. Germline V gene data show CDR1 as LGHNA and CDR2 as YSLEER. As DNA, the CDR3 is TGCGCCAGCAGCCAAGATTCTCCCCCAGCGACGAGCTCCTACGAGCAGTACTTC. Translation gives CASSQDSPPATSSYEQYF.

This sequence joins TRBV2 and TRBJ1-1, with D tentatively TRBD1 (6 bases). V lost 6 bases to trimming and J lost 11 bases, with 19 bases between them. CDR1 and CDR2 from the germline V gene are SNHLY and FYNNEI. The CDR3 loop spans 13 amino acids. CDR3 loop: CASSETGRDQAFF. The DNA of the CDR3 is TGTGCCAGCAGCGAAACAGGGCGGGACCAGGCTTTCTTT.

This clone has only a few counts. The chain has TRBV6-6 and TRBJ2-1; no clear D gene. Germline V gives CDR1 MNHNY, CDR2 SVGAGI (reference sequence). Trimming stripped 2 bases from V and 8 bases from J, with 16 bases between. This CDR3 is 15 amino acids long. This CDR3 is CASSYQAPSADEQFF. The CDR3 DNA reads TGTGCCAGCAGTTACCAGGCACCATCGGCGGATGAGCAGTTCTTC.

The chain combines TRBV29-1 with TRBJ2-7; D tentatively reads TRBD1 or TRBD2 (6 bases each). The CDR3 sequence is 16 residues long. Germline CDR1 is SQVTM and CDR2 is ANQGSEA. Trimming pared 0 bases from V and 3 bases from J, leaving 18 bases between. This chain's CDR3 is CSVEDAGGQVDYEQYF. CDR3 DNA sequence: TGCAGCGTTGAAGATGCTGGGGGGCAGGTCGACTACGAGCAGTACTTC.

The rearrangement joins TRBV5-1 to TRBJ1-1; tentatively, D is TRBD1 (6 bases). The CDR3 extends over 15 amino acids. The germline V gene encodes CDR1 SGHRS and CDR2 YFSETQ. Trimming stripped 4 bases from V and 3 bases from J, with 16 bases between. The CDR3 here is CASSPKAGGYTEAFF. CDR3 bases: TGCGCCAGCAGCCCCAAGGCGGGGGGCTACACTGAAGCTTTCTTT.

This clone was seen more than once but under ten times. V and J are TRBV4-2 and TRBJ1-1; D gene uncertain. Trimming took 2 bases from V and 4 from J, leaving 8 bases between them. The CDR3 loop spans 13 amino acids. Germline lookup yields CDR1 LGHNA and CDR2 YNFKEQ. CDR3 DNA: TGTGCCAGCAGCCAATGGCAGGCCACTGAAGCTTTCTTT. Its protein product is CASSQWQATEAFF.

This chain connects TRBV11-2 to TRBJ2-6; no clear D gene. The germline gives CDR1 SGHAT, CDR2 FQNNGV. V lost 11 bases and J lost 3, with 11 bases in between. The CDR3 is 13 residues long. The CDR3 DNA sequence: TGTGCCGTTGAAGGGTATGGGGCCAACGTCCTGACTTTC. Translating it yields CAVEGYGANVLTF.

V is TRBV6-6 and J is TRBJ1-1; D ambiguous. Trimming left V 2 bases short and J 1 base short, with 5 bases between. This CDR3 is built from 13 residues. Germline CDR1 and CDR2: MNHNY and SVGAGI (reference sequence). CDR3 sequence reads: CASSYAGNTEAFF. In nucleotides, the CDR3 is TGTGCCAGCAGTTACGCTGGGAACACTGAAGCTTTCTTT.

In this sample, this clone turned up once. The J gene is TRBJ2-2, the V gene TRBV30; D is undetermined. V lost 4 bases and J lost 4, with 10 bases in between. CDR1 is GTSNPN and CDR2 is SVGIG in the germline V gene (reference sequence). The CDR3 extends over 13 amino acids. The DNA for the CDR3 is TGTGCCTGGACGACCCGGAGCACCGGGGAGCTGTTTTTT. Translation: CAWTTRSTGELFF.

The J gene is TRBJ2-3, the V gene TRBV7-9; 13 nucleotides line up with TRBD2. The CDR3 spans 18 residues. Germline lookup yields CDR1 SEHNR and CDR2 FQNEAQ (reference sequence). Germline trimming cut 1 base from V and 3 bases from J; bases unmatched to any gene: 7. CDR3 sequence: CASSLGPGTSGETDTQYF. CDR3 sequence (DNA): TGTGCCAGCAGCTTAGGACCCGGGACTAGCGGGGAGACAGATACGCAGTATTTT.

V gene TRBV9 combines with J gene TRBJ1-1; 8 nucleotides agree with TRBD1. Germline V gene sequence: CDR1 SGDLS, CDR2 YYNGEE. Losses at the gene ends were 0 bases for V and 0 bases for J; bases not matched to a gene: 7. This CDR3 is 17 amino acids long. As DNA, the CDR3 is TGTGCCAGCAGCGTAGCAGGGGGCTCCACTTTGAACACTGAAGCTTTCTTT. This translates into CASSVAGGSTLNTEAFF.

CDR3 sequence reads: CAWTSGGRHEQYF. In nucleotides, the CDR3 is TGTGCCTGGACCAGCGGGGGGCGACATGAGCAGTACTTC. V is TRBV30 and J is TRBJ2-7; 9 nucleotides agree with TRBD2. Germline V gives CDR1 GTSNPN, CDR2 SVGIG (reference sequence). The CDR3 totals 13 residues. Trimming took 4 bases from V and 7 from J; bases not matched to a gene: 8.

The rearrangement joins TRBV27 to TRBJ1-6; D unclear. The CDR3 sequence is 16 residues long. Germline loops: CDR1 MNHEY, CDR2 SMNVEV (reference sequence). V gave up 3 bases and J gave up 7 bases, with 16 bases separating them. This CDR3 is CASSFGKAALNSPLHF. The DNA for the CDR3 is TGTGCCAGCAGTTTCGGCAAGGCAGCGTTAAATTCACCCCTCCACTTT.

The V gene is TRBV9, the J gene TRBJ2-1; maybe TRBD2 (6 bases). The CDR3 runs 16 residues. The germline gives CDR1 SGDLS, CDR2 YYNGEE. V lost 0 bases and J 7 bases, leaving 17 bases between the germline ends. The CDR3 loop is CASSVASAGWKNEQFF. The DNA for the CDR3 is TGTGCCAGCAGCGTAGCTTCGGCGGGGTGGAAAAATGAGCAGTTCTTC.

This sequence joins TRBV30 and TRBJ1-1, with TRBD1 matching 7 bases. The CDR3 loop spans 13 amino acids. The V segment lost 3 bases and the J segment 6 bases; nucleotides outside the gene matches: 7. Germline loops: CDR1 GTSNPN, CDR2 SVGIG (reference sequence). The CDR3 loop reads CAWSLGTASEAFF. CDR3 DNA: TGTGCCTGGAGCCTCGGGACAGCCTCTGAAGCTTTCTTT. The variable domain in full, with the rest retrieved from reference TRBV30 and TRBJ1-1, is SQTIHQWPATLVQPVGSPLSLECTVEGTSNPNLYWYRQAAGRGLQLLFYSVGIGQISSEVPQNLSASRPQDRQFILSSKKLLLSDSGFYLCAWSLGTASEAFFGQGTRLTVV.

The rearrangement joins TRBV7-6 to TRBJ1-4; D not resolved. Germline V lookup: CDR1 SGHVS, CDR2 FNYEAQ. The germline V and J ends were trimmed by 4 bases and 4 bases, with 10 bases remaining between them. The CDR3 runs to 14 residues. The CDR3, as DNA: TGTGCCAGCAGCTCCCCGAGCCTTAATGAAAAACTGTTTTTT. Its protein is CASSSPSLNEKLFF. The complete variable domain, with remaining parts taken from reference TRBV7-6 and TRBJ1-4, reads GAGVSQSPRYKVTKRGQDVALRCDPISGHVSLYWYRQALGQGPEFLTYFNYEAQQDKSGLPNDRFSAERPEGSISTLTIQRTEQRDSAMYRCASSSPSLNEKLFFGSGTQLSVL.

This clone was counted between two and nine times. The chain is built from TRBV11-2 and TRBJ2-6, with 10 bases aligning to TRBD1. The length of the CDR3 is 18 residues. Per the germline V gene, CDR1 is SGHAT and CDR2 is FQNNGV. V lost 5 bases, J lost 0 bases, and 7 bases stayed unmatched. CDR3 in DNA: TGTGCCAGCAGCGCCGGGGACAGGGGTATCTCTGGGGCCAACGTCCTGACTTTC. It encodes CASSAGDRGISGANVLTF.

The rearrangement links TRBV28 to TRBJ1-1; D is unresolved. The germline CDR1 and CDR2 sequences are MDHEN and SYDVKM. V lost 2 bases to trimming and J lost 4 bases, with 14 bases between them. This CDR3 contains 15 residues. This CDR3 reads CASSLGTVAGTEAFF. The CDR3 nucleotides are TGTGCCAGCAGTTTAGGAACCGTCGCGGGCACTGAAGCTTTCTTT. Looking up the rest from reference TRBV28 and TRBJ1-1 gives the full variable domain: DVKVTQSSRYLVKRTGEKVFLECVQDMDHENMFWYRQDPGLGLRLIYFSYDVKMKEKGDIPEGYSVSREKKERFSLILESASTNQTSMYLCASSLGTVAGTEAFFGQGTRLTVV.

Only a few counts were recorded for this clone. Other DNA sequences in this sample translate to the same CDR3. The CDR3 reads CASSLGLYEQYF. The DNA for the CDR3 is TGTGCCAGCAGCTTAGGCCTTTACGAGCAGTACTTC. The gene calls are TRBV11-2 and TRBJ2-7; D is ambiguous. CDR3 length: 12 residues. The germline V and J ends were trimmed by 1 base and 4 bases, with 5 bases remaining between them. Germline V gene lookup returns CDR1 SGHAT and CDR2 FQNNGV.

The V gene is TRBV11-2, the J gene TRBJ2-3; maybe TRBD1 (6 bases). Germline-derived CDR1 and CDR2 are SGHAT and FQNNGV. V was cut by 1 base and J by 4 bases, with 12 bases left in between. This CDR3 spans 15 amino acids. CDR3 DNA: TGTGCCAGCAGCTTAGGGGCAGGGGAAGCAGATACGCAGTATTTT. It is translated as CASSLGAGEADTQYF. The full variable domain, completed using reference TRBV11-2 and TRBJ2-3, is EAGVAQSPRYKIIEKRQSVAFWCNPISGHATLYWYQQILGQGPKLLIQFQNNGVVDDSQLPKDRFSAERLKGVDSTLKIQPAKLEDSAVYLCASSLGAGEADTQYFGPGTRLTVL.

For the CDR3, the DNA is TGTGCCAGCAGTTTAATACAGGGTAACAATTCACCCCTCCACTTT. Its translation: CASSLIQGNNSPLHF. This chain joins TRBV27 and TRBJ1-6; D is possibly TRBD1 (6 bases). This CDR3 spans 15 amino acids. Germline V gene lookup returns CDR1 MNHEY and CDR2 SMNVEV (reference sequence). V was cut by 2 bases and J by 7 bases, with 12 bases left in between.

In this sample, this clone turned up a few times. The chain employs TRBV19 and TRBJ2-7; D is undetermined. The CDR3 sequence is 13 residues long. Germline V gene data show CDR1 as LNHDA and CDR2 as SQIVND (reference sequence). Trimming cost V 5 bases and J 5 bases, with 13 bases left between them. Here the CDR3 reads CASSLDLGDEQYF. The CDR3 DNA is TGTGCCAGTAGTTTGGACCTAGGAGACGAGCAGTACTTC.